This T cell receptor beta chain was recorded in a study of neurological immune-mediated disorders. Study observations and caveats: HTLV-1-associated myelopathy showed the most TCR clonal expansion; multiple sclerosis the least, below healthy controls.

TCRdb reprocessed the 5' RACE reads via MiXCR and lists one record per CDR3 protein. In the table there are some 60,000 distinct CDR3 sequences, roughly 10% of which are singletons. Time point noted: longitudinal time-point 1 (baseline). The CDR3 totals 12 residues. CDR1 and CDR2 (germline): LNHDA, SQIVND (reference sequence). V lost 0 bases, J lost 9 bases, and 9 bases lay in between. Comments on this clonotype: The antigen is undetermined.

Sequencing was performed on PBMCs. This receptor was obtained from a male donor with HTLV-1-associated myelopathy (HAM/TSP). V gene TRBV19 combines with J gene TRBJ2-7; D call uncertain. The DNA for the CDR3 is TGTGCCAGTAGTATAGAGGGCAGCAGGCAGTACTTC. As protein: CASSIEGSRQYF. The full variable domain, with the rest looked up from reference TRBV19 and TRBJ2-7, is DGGITQSPKYLFRKEGQNVTLSCEQNLNHDAMYWYRQDPGQGLRLIYYSQIVNDFQKGDIAEGYSVSREKKESFPLTVTSAQKNPTAFYLCASSIEGSRQYFGPGTRLTVT.